This T cell receptor beta chain was identified in a study of graft-versus-host responses after intestinal transplantation (dated by TCRdb to about 2021). Background on the whole study: The transplants that recipients got were multivisceral, liver-intestinal, or isolated intestinal. A cohort of fewer than 25 intestinal transplant recipients, including one retransplant, was enrolled, and a few patients lacking pretransplant specimens were excluded. Instead of going to the commercial service, samples from a few later patients were sequenced in-house on an Illumina MiSeq and processed with MiXCR. After intestinal transplantation, graft-versus-host and host-versus-graft alloreactive T cell clones in the graft, circulation and bone marrow were tracked using bulk TCR-beta CDR3 sequencing. Alloreactive clones were identified by sequencing pre-transplant mixed lymphocyte reaction products and comparing these products with unstimulated pre-transplant donor and recipient T cells. Donor T cell macrochimerism was defined as a peak of at least 4% donor T cells among recipient peripheral blood mononuclear cells. Anti-thymocyte globulin induction was given to all recipients, followed by maintenance tacrolimus and steroids for approximately 3 years. General study outcomes and caveats: Early after transplant, peak levels of circulating GvH clones were associated with declines in HvG clones. Patients with donor T cell macrochimerism had high GvH to HvG T cell clonal ratios in their allografts. Conclusions were limited by the relatively low number and heterogeneity of intestinal transplant patients. GvH clones turned up in recipient bone marrow, with some appearing earlier in ileal mucosa or blood, a pattern consistent with an intestinal mucosal origin.

In this sample, this clone turned up once. There is no known antigen for this receptor. No base quality information exists; no much larger clone differs at one position. The CDR3 contains 15 residues, cysteine and phenylalanine counted. Only the CDR3 portion is preserved as DNA: 45 bases, with reading frame beginning at the first base. The germline V and J ends show losses of 3 bases and 3 bases respectively, and no gene match explains 0 bases of the junction. Sequences KGHSH (CDR1) and LQKENI (CDR2) are obtained from the germline V gene. The library was built by means of the immunoSEQ multiplex PCR assay. For most patients, genomic DNA was isolated with the Qiagen DNeasy Blood and Tissue Kit and shipped frozen to Adaptive Biotechnologies for TCR sequencing. High-throughput TCR-beta CDR3 sequencing of genomic DNA from most patients was performed by Adaptive Biotechnologies. The authors processed their data as follows. TCR sequencing data for over 15 patients were retrieved from Adaptive's ImmunoSEQ software; three other patients were processed with MiXCR and VDJtools. To correct CD4 versus CD8 sorting errors, sequences present in both subsets at a frequency ratio below 5:1 were removed. Because the origin of CDR3 nucleotide sequences shared between donor and recipient could not be assigned, those sequences were removed. Alloreactive clones required at least 2-fold expansion over unstimulated cells and minimum CFSE-low frequency of 0.002% (template counts) or 0.001% (read counts). Clones detected in sequenced pre-transplant spleen, lymph node, or MLR CFSE-low populations of the donor or recipient were defined as mappable. The cumulative frequency of alloreactive clones was calculated as a percentage of all sequences, weighted by copy number. As stored in TCRdb, this immuneACCESS dataset retains in-frame rearrangements with V and J assigned. A fraction of the clones does not appear; measured against another copy, unresolved V genes explain less than half of the discrepancy, and the remainder lacks a known reason. That table gives V, J and clone size, and the DNA gave D and trimming. In all, the sample holds about 73,000 clones, and about 90% of those were seen once. The ten most abundant clones make up less than 5% of the sample.

The meaning of the sample's time point label: cells obtained before transplantation from donor or recipient. CD3+CD4+ and CD3+CD8+ populations were FACS-sorted from unstimulated pre-transplant donor and recipient cells taken from spleen or lymph nodes. The source was unstimulated CD8+ T cells sorted from spleen or lymph node cells, collected before transplant. This receptor was taken from a human donor who was the organ donor for an intestinal transplant. Recombination linked TRBV18 to TRBJ2-5, and 14 bases in between align with TRBD2. The nucleotide sequence is TGTGCCAGCTCACCGGGACTAGCGGGGGAAGAGACCCAGTACTTC. Its translation is CASSPGLAGEETQYF. The variable domain in full, with residues beyond the CDR3 obtained from the reference TRBV18 and TRBJ2-5 genes, is NAGVMQNPRHLVRRRGQEARLRCSPMKGHSHVYWYRQLPEEGLKFMVYLQKENIIDESGMPKERFSAEFPKEGPSILRIQQVVRGDSAAYFCASSPGLAGEETQYFGPGTRLLVL.